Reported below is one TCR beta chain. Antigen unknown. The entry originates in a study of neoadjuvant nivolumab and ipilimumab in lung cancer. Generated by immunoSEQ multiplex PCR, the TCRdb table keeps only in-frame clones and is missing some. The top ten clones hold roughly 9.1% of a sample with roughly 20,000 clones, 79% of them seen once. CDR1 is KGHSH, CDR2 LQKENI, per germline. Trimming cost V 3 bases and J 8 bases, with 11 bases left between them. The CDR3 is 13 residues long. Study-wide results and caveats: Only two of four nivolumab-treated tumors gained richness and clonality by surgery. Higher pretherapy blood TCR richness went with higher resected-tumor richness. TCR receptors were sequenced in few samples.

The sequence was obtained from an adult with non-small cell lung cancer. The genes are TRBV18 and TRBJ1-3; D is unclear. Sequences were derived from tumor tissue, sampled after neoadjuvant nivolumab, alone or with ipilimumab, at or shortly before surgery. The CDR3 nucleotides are TGTGCCAGCTCACCGAACTTTCAAGACACCATATATTTT. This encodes CASSPNFQDTIYF.